Listed below are T cell receptor beta chains from one sample, sequenced in a study of CD8+CD57+ T cells in acquired aplastic anemia. TCRdb re-called the reads through MiXCR, storing one row per CDR3 protein. This sample has about 110,000 distinct CDR3 sequences, with around 50% found just once. Sequencing was done on a sample of sorted CD4+, CD8+, or CD8+CD57+ T cells (not recorded which) from PBMCs. Source of these receptors: a human donor in good health, serving as a control. Both conserved end residues are part of each CDR3. Each record gives: clone size, D gene, V gene, J gene, CDR3 protein, CDR3 DNA. D genes are given only for firm matches. Size tells how often a clone was seen (once, few, many) or the class of an expanded clone, and some rows leave it out.

clone_size: medium-sized
d_call: .
v_call: TRBV20-1
j_call: TRBJ2-7
cdr3_aa: CSASEQSYEQYF
cdr3_nt: TGCAGTGCTAGTGAACAGAGCTACGAGCAGTACTTC

clone_size: few
d_call: .
v_call: TRBV27
j_call: TRBJ1-3
cdr3_aa: CASSSSLRGNTIYF
cdr3_nt: TGTGCCAGCAGTTCCTCTTTAAGGGGAAACACCATATATTTT

clone_size: many
d_call: .
v_call: TRBV25-1
j_call: TRBJ1-2
cdr3_aa: CASSEFGQSYGYTF
cdr3_nt: TGTGCCAGCAGTGAGTTCGGACAGAGCTATGGCTACACCTTC

clone_size: .
d_call: TRBD1
v_call: TRBV10-3
j_call: TRBJ2-7
cdr3_aa: CAASSGQGSSYEQYF
cdr3_nt: TGTGCCGCTTCTTCAGGACAGGGGTCATCCTACGAGCAGTACTTC

clone_size: .
d_call: .
v_call: TRBV11-2
j_call: TRBJ2-3
cdr3_aa: CAISPGLEDTQYF
cdr3_nt: TGTGCCATCAGTCCGGGACTGGAAGATACGCAGTATTTT

clone_size: .
d_call: .
v_call: TRBV25-1
j_call: TRBJ2-1
cdr3_aa: CASSGGGREQFF
cdr3_nt: TGTGCCAGCAGTGGGGGGGGCAGGGAGCAGTTCTTC

clone_size: .
d_call: TRBD1
v_call: TRBV9
j_call: TRBJ1-2
cdr3_aa: CASSIGVERGQRASGYTF
cdr3_nt: TGTGCCAGCAGCATAGGGGTCGAGCGGGGACAGAGGGCGTCGGGCTACACCTTC

clone_size: .
d_call: TRBD1
v_call: TRBV7-3
j_call: TRBJ2-5
cdr3_aa: CASSQTGAEGETQYF
cdr3_nt: TGTGCCAGCAGCCAAACAGGGGCAGAGGGGGAGACCCAGTACTTC

clone_size: .
d_call: .
v_call: TRBV6-5
j_call: TRBJ1-1
cdr3_aa: CASSYGSTEAFF
cdr3_nt: TGTGCCAGCAGTTATGGTTCCACTGAAGCTTTCTTT

clone_size: many
d_call: .
v_call: TRBV12-3/TRBV12-4
j_call: TRBJ1-5
cdr3_aa: CASSLGAGHQPQHF
cdr3_nt: TGTGCCAGCAGTTTAGGGGCAGGGCATCAGCCCCAGCATTTT

clone_size: many
d_call: .
v_call: TRBV4-1
j_call: TRBJ1-2
cdr3_aa: CASSHQGNYGYTF
cdr3_nt: TGCGCCAGCAGCCACCAGGGGAACTATGGCTACACCTTC

clone_size: .
d_call: .
v_call: TRBV6-5
j_call: TRBJ1-2
cdr3_aa: CASSYFREDGYTF
cdr3_nt: TGTGCCAGCAGTTACTTCCGGGAGGATGGCTACACCTTC

clone_size: many
d_call: .
v_call: TRBV11-3
j_call: TRBJ1-2
cdr3_aa: CASSLDQKPYYGYTF
cdr3_nt: TGTGCCAGCAGCTTAGATCAGAAGCCTTACTATGGCTACACCTTC

clone_size: .
d_call: TRBD1
v_call: TRBV12-3/TRBV12-4
j_call: TRBJ1-3
cdr3_aa: CATPDRDYGNTIYF
cdr3_nt: TGTGCCACCCCGGACAGGGACTACGGAAACACCATATATTTT

clone_size: .
d_call: .
v_call: TRBV29-1
j_call: TRBJ1-3
cdr3_aa: CSVVGRTEDTIYF
cdr3_nt: TGCAGCGTTGTGGGGCGGACAGAGGACACCATATATTTT

clone_size: many
d_call: TRBD1
v_call: TRBV6-5
j_call: TRBJ2-7
cdr3_aa: CASTSTGAYEQYF
cdr3_nt: TGTGCCAGTACCTCGACAGGGGCCTACGAGCAGTACTTC

clone_size: .
d_call: .
v_call: TRBV20-1
j_call: TRBJ2-7
cdr3_aa: CSARVGAYHEQYF
cdr3_nt: TGCAGTGCTAGAGTCGGGGCATATCACGAGCAGTACTTC

clone_size: many
d_call: TRBD2
v_call: TRBV7-2
j_call: TRBJ2-7
cdr3_aa: CASSSMGGGTYEQYF
cdr3_nt: TGTGCCAGCAGCTCCATGGGGGGGGGGACTTACGAGCAGTACTTC

clone_size: .
d_call: TRBD1
v_call: TRBV10-3
j_call: TRBJ2-7
cdr3_aa: CAISARGGCEQYF
cdr3_nt: TGTGCCATCAGTGCAAGAGGGGGCTGCGAGCAGTACTTC

clone_size: many
d_call: .
v_call: TRBV20-1
j_call: TRBJ1-1
cdr3_aa: CSAPQDSETEAFF
cdr3_nt: TGCAGTGCCCCGCAGGACAGTGAGACTGAAGCTTTCTTT

clone_size: .
d_call: .
v_call: TRBV7-6
j_call: TRBJ2-4
cdr3_aa: CASSLSGQNIQYF
cdr3_nt: TGTGCCAGCAGCTTATCGGGACAAAACATTCAGTACTTC

clone_size: many
d_call: .
v_call: TRBV10-2
j_call: TRBJ1-1
cdr3_aa: CASREWGDTEAFF
cdr3_nt: TGCGCCAGCCGGGAATGGGGTGACACTGAAGCTTTCTTT

clone_size: few
d_call: .
v_call: TRBV2
j_call: TRBJ1-1
cdr3_aa: CASRGSSGTEAFF
cdr3_nt: TGTGCCAGCAGAGGGTCCTCCGGGACTGAAGCTTTCTTT

clone_size: .
d_call: .
v_call: TRBV29-1
j_call: TRBJ2-7
cdr3_aa: CSVGGYDEQYF
cdr3_nt: TGCAGCGTTGGGGGGTACGACGAGCAGTACTTC

clone_size: many
d_call: TRBD1
v_call: TRBV6-2/TRBV6-3
j_call: TRBJ1-2
cdr3_aa: CASSYSGQGAGYTF
cdr3_nt: TGTGCCAGCAGTTACTCGGGACAGGGGGCCGGCTACACCTTC

clone_size: .
d_call: TRBD1
v_call: TRBV4-2
j_call: TRBJ1-2
cdr3_aa: CASSQGTGETNYGYTF
cdr3_nt: TGTGCCAGCAGCCAAGGGACAGGTGAAACCAACTATGGCTACACCTTC

clone_size: few
d_call: .
v_call: TRBV7-9
j_call: TRBJ2-7
cdr3_aa: CASSLAASTYEQYF
cdr3_nt: TGTGCCAGCAGCTTGGCTGCCAGCACCTACGAGCAGTACTTC

clone_size: .
d_call: TRBD1
v_call: TRBV15
j_call: TRBJ2-5
cdr3_aa: CASSTGTGEETQYF
cdr3_nt: TGTGCCAGCAGCACCGGGACAGGGGAAGAGACCCAGTACTTC

clone_size: medium-sized
d_call: .
v_call: TRBV20-1
j_call: TRBJ1-1
cdr3_aa: CSASKGDTEAFF
cdr3_nt: TGCAGTGCTTCGAAGGGGGACACTGAAGCTTTCTTT

clone_size: .
d_call: .
v_call: TRBV15
j_call: TRBJ1-5
cdr3_aa: CATSRDMASNQPQHF
cdr3_nt: TGTGCCACCAGCAGAGATATGGCTAGCAATCAGCCCCAGCATTTT